This TCR beta chain emerged from a study of T cells after yellow fever vaccination. Broader study findings: The appearance of a small share of clonotypes in both CD4 and CD8 compartments was observed. Peaking on day 5 versus 15, the secondary response was faster but weaker.

Per germline, CDR1 SGHRS and CDR2 YFSETQ. The V and J ends lost 2 bases and 7 bases respectively, with 15 bases between them. The CDR3 runs 14 residues. This clonotype was counted many times. Its antigen is still unknown. Researchers made TCR cDNA using 5'RACE template switching, and this step added a universal primer site and UMIs. TCRdb re-derived calls from the 5' RACE reads in MiXCR, one entry per CDR3 protein. The data show some 300,000 distinct CDR3 sequences, 3.6% seen once. The starting material was PBMCs, obtained on the day of the yellow fever booster vaccination. J is TRBJ2-5 and V is TRBV5-1; possibly TRBD2 for D (6 bases). This receptor was obtained from a man younger than 30 who received the YFV17D yellow fever vaccine. In DNA form, the CDR3 reads TGCGCCAGCAGCTTTGGGGCCAGGGAGGCGACCCAGTACTTC. This encodes CASSFGAREATQYF.